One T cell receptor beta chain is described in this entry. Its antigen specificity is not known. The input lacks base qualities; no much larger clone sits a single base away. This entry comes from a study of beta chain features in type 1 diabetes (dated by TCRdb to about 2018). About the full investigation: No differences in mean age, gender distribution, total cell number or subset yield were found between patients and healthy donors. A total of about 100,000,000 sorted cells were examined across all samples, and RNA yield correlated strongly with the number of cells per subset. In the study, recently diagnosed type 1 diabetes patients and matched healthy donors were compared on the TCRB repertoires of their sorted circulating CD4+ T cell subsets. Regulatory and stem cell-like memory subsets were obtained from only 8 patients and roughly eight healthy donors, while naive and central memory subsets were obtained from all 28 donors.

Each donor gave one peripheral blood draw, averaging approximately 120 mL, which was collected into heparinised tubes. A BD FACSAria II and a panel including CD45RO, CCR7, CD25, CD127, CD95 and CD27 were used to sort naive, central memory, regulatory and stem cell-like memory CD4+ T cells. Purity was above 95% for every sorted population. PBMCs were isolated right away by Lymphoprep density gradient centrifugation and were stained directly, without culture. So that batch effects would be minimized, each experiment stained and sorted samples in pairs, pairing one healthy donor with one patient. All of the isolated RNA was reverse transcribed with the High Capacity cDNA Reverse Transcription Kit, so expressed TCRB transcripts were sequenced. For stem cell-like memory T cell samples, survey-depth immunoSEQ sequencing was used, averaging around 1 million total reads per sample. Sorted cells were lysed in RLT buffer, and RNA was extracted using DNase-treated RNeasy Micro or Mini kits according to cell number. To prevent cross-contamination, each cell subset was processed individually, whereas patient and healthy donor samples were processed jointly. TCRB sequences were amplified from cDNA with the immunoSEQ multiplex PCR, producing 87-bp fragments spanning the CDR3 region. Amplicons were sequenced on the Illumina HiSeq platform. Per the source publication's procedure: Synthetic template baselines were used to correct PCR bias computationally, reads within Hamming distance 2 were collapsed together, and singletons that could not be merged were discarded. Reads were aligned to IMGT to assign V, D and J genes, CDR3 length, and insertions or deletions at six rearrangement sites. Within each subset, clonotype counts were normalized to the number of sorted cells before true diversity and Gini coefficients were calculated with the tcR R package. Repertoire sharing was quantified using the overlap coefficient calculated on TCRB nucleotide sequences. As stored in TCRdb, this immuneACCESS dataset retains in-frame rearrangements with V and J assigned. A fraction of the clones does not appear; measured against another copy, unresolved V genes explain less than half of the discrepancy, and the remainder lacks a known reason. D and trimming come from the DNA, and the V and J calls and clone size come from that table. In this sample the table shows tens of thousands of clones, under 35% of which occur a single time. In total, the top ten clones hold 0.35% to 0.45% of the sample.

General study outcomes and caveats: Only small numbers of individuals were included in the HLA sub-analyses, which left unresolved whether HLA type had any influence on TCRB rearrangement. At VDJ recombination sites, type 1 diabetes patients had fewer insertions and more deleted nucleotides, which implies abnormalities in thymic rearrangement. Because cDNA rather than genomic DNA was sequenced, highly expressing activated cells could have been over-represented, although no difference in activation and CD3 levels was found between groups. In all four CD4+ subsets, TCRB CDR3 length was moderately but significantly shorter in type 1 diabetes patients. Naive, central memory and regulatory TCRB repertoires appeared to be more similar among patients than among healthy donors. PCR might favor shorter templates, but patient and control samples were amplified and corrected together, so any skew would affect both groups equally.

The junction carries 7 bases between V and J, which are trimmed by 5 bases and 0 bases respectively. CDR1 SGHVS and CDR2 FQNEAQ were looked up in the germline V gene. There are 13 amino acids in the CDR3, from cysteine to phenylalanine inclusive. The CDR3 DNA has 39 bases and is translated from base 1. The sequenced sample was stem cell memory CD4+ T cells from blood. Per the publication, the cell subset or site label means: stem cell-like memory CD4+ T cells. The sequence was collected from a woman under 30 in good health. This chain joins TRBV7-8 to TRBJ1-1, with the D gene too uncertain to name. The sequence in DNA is TGTGCCAGCAGCCCAGGCATGAACACTGAAGCTTTCTTT. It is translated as CASSPGMNTEAFF.